The 26 T cell receptor beta chains below all came from one sample that was sequenced in a study of blood T cell repertoires in COVID-19. Measured with immunoSEQ multiplex PCR; TCRdb has only the in-frame clones, and not every one. The data show 180,000 or so clones, with roughly 84% seen just once and about 9.1% held by the top ten. The sequenced sample consisted of peripheral blood. All receptors come from a woman older than 75 with acute or convalescent COVID-19.

The chain carries TRBV5-6 and TRBJ2-7; D is perhaps TRBD1 (5 bases). The CDR3 is 11 residues long. The V end lost 6 bases, the J end lost 5 bases, and 9 bases lay between the germline ends. CDR1 and CDR2 (germline): SGHDT, YYEEEE. The CDR3 DNA is TGTGCCAGCACGCAGGGTGACGAGCAGTACTTC. Its protein is CASTQGDEQYF.

V gene TRBV9 combines with J gene TRBJ2-1, with TRBD2 matching over 9 bases. This CDR3 contains 15 residues. The J segment lost 12 bases and the V segment lost 4 bases, leaving 14 bases of the junction unmatched. The germline gives CDR1 SGDLS, CDR2 YYNGEE. DNA of the CDR3: TGTGCCAGCAGCTTCACGGGACTAGCATCCGGTACGCAGTTCTTC. It encodes CASSFTGLASGTQFF.

The chain combines TRBV6-6 with TRBJ2-1, with D unresolved. Trimming removed 0 bases at V and 8 bases at J, with 11 bases between. The CDR3 covers 14 residues. The germline gives CDR1 MNHNY, CDR2 SVGAGI (reference sequence). The CDR3 DNA reads as TGTGCCAGCAGTTACTCGGTAGCTTGGGATGAGCAGTTCTTC. Its protein product is CASSYSVAWDEQFF.

This rearrangement joins TRBV3-1 (or the pseudogene TRBV3-2) to TRBJ1-2; TRBD1 matches at 7 bases. Germline V gene lookup returns CDR1 LGHDT and CDR2 YNNKEL (reference sequence). The J segment lost 6 bases and the V segment lost 0 bases, leaving 1 base of the junction unmatched. The CDR3 consists of 13 residues. The CDR3 nucleotides are TGTGCCAGCAGCCAAGACAGGGGGGATGGCTACACCTTC. This translates into CASSQDRGDGYTF.

The chain recombines TRBV6-4 with TRBJ2-2; the match to TRBD1 covers 7 bases. Trimming took 2 bases from V and 6 from J; bases not matched to a gene: 6. This CDR3 is 15 amino acids long. Germline-derived CDR1 and CDR2 are MRHNA and SNTAGT. CDR3 sequence (DNA): TGTGCCAGCAGTGACACAAGACAGGGTTCCGGGGAGCTGTTTTTT. Its translation: CASSDTRQGSGELFF.

This clone was seen only a few times. CDR3 amino acids: CASSLLTGPYEQYF. In DNA, the CDR3 is TGTGCCAGCAGCCTCCTGACAGGGCCCTACGAGCAGTACTTC. J is TRBJ2-7 and V is TRBV6-5; TRBD1 aligns across 7 bases. The CDR3 consists of 14 residues. Looked up from germline, CDR1 is MNHEY and CDR2 is SVGAGI. The V and J ends lost 6 bases and 2 bases, in that order; junction bases with no gene match: 7.

This clone was detected many times. The same CDR3 is also encoded by other DNA sequences in this sample. The chain couples TRBV7-9 to TRBJ2-3; maybe TRBD1 (6 bases). Germline CDR1 and CDR2: SEHNR and FQNEAQ (reference sequence). The ends were cut back, 2 bases at V and 0 bases at J, with 6 bases in the middle. The CDR3 is 14 residues long. The CDR3 reads CASSLQGSTDTQYF. The CDR3, as DNA: TGTGCCAGCAGCTTACAGGGGAGCACAGATACGCAGTATTTT.

The table lists this clone with a count of one. The chain uses TRBV5-1 and TRBJ1-1; D not certain. Germline V gene sequence: CDR1 SGHRS, CDR2 YFSETQ. Trimming took 0 bases from V and 6 from J, leaving 9 bases between them. The CDR3 spans 13 residues. In nucleotides, the CDR3 is TGCGCCAGCAGCTTGGCCCGCGATTCTGAAGCTTTCTTT. Protein product: CASSLARDSEAFF.

In regard to this clone: This sample also contains other DNA sequences that code for the same CDR3. This chain joins TRBV5-1 and TRBJ1-2; D gene uncertain. The germline V gene encodes CDR1 SGHRS and CDR2 YFSETQ. The V end was cut by 0 bases, the J end by 2 bases, with 5 bases between. This CDR3 is 13 amino acids long. DNA for the CDR3: TGCGCCAGCAGCTTGGGGCAGAACTATGGCTACACCTTC. This sequence encodes CASSLGQNYGYTF. Complete variable domain (other parts from reference TRBV5-1 and TRBJ1-2): KAGVTQTPRYLIKTRGQQVTLSCSPISGHRSVSWYQQTPGQGLQFLFEYFSETQRNKGNFPGRFSGRQFSNSRSEMNVSTLELGDSALYLCASSLGQNYGYTFGSGTRLTVV.

V gene TRBV2 combines with J gene TRBJ2-5; TRBD2 aligns across 8 bases. This CDR3 contains 16 residues. V shed 2 bases and J 5 bases; nucleotides not matched to a gene: 10. CDR1 and CDR2 from the germline V gene are SNHLY and FYNNEI. The CDR3 coding sequence is TGTGCCAGCAGTGAACAGAGCGGGGGCAGAGGGGAGACCCAGTACTTC. The encoded protein is CASSEQSGGRGETQYF.

The chain couples TRBV2 to TRBJ1-3, with D possibly TRBD1 on 6 matching bases. The germline CDR1 and CDR2 sequences are SNHLY and FYNNEI. The CDR3 contains 16 residues. The V end lost 2 bases, the J end lost 4 bases, and 15 bases lay between the germline ends. The CDR3 here is CASSEQSDRIGNTIYF. CDR3 in DNA: TGTGCCAGCAGTGAACAGTCAGACAGGATAGGAAACACCATATATTTT.

The chain couples TRBV27 to TRBJ1-4; 11 bases match TRBD1. CDR1 is MNHEY and CDR2 is SMNVEV in the germline V gene (reference sequence). The V segment lost 0 bases and the J segment 9 bases; nucleotides outside the gene matches: 9. The CDR3 is 17 amino acids. For the CDR3, the DNA is TGTGCCAGCAGTTTATCCTTCGGAGGACAGGGGGCTCAAAAACTGTTTTTT. This codes for CASSLSFGGQGAQKLFF. The complete variable domain, with remaining parts taken from reference TRBV27 and TRBJ1-4, reads EAQVTQNPRYLITVTGKKLTVTCSQNMNHEYMSWYRQDPGLGLRQIYYSMNVEVTDKGDVPEGYKVSRKEKRNFPLILESPSPNQTSLYFCASSLSFGGQGAQKLFFGSGTQLSVL.

Details on this clone: At one boundary the junction diverges from the germline segment, which might be a read error. The chain recombines TRBV18 with TRBJ1-5; 9 bases map to TRBD1. The CDR3 spans 14 residues. Germline assignment: CDR1 KGHSH and CDR2 LQKENI. Written as DNA, the CDR3 is TGTGCCAGCTCAGCCACAGGGGGCAACCAGCCCCAGCATTTT. This gives the protein CASSATGGNQPQHF.

Concerning this clone itself: Other nucleotide sequences in the sample specify the same CDR3. The chain employs TRBV5-4 and TRBJ1-3, with D hard to call. The CDR3 consists of 13 residues. Trimming shortened V by 0 bases and J by 4 bases, and 5 bases separated the two germline ends. The V gene's germline CDR1 is SGHNT and CDR2 YYREEE (reference sequence). As DNA, the CDR3 is TGTGCCAGCAGCTTGGCCGGGGGAAACACCATATATTTT. Translated: CASSLAGGNTIYF.

The genes are TRBV4-1 and TRBJ2-7, with 7 bases fitting TRBD2. V dropped 0 bases and J dropped 2; count of bases not matched to a gene: 13. CDR3 size: 18 residues. Germline V CDR1 and CDR2: MGHRA, YSYEKL. DNA for the CDR3: TGCGCCAGCAGCCAAGAGGTTAGTATGGCGGGACTAACCTACGAGCAGTACTTC. It encodes CASSQEVSMAGLTYEQYF.

The CDR3 DNA follows: TGTGCCAGCAGACCCGGGACAGAAGGCAATCAGCCCCAGCATTTT. Translating gives CASRPGTEGNQPQHF. J is TRBJ1-5 and V is TRBV27; 7 bases match TRBD1. The junction had 7 bases not matched to a gene; V was cut back by 6 bases and J by 2 bases. In germline, CDR1 is MNHEY, CDR2 SMNVEV (reference sequence). The CDR3 has 15 amino acids.

The chain employs TRBV15 and TRBJ2-1; D call uncertain. This CDR3 has 15 residues. The germline V gene encodes CDR1 LNHNV and CDR2 YYDKDF (reference sequence). With 0 bases removed from V and 5 bases from J, the gap between germline ends came to 11 bases. CDR3 nucleotide sequence: TGTGCCACCAGCAGAGAGGCTCTAACTAACAATGAGCAGTTCTTC. Residues: CATSREALTNNEQFF.

V gene TRBV7-2 combines with J gene TRBJ1-1, with 7 positions matching TRBD1. With V trimmed by 8 bases and J by 4 bases, 10 bases remained unmatched. The CDR3 extends over 14 amino acids. The germline V gene encodes CDR1 SGHTA and CDR2 FQGNSA. The CDR3 loop is CASALEGASTEAFF. The CDR3 bases are TGTGCCAGCGCCCTGGAGGGGGCGAGCACTGAAGCTTTCTTT.

This chain links TRBV5-1 with TRBJ1-2; D not certain. Germline CDR1 is SGHRS and CDR2 is YFSETQ. With 0 bases removed from V and 4 bases from J, the gap between germline ends came to 13 bases. CDR3 size: 15 residues. The CDR3, as DNA: TGCGCCAGCAGCTTGGATGGGCAAGCCATCTATGGCTACACCTTC. It is translated as CASSLDGQAIYGYTF.

V usage is TRBV6-2 or TRBV6-3 and J usage is TRBJ2-5; 9 bases line up with TRBD2. The V segment lost 5 bases and the J segment 5 bases; nucleotides outside the gene matches: 12. Per the germline V gene, CDR1 is MNHEY and CDR2 is SVGEGT. The CDR3 is made up of 16 amino acids. CDR3 amino acids: CASSSGRTSGRETQYF. The CDR3 bases are TGTGCCAGCAGTAGCGGGAGGACTTCGGGGAGGGAGACCCAGTACTTC.

The chain carries TRBV25-1 and TRBJ2-7; maybe TRBD1 (6 bases). The CDR3 contains 14 residues. The germline gives CDR1 MGHDK, CDR2 SYGVNS. Trimming took off 5 bases at V and 5 bases at J, with 16 bases between the two ends. CDR3 protein: CASSNRLTGHEQYF. CDR3 sequence (DNA): TGTGCCAGCAGTAACCGATTGACAGGTCACGAGCAGTACTTC.

The chain joins TRBV6-5 to TRBJ2-2; 10 positions agree with TRBD2. The CDR3 is 14 residues long. Per the germline V gene, CDR1 is MNHEY and CDR2 is SVGAGI. Germline trimming cut 8 bases from V and 4 bases from J; bases unmatched to any gene: 4. DNA for the CDR3: TGTGCCAGCGGGCGACTAGCGGGCACCGGGGAGCTGTTTTTT. Translation: CASGRLAGTGELFF.

The V and J genes are TRBV30 and TRBJ1-3; 10 positions match TRBD1. Germline CDR1 is GTSNPN and CDR2 is SVGIG (reference sequence). The CDR3 length is 15 residues. V shed 2 bases and J 4 bases; nucleotides not matched to a gene: 5. CDR3 sequence: CAWSRGQGSGNTIYF. The CDR3 DNA follows: TGTGCCTGGAGTCGGGGACAGGGGTCGGGAAACACCATATATTTT.

The CDR3 here is CASSSGQYEQYF. CDR3 sequence (DNA): TGTGCCAGCAGCTCGGGACAGTACGAGCAGTACTTC. The chain has TRBV7-9 and TRBJ2-7, with 7 bases lining up with TRBD1. The V and J ends lost 4 bases and 4 bases, in that order; junction bases with no gene match: 1. Germline V gene lookup returns CDR1 SEHNR and CDR2 FQNEAQ (reference sequence). This CDR3 contains 12 residues.

This clone has only a few counts. V usage is TRBV5-5 and J usage is TRBJ1-2; tentatively, D is TRBD1 (6 bases). Germline CDR1 is SGHKS and CDR2 is YYEKEE (reference sequence). Trimming stripped 3 bases from V and 4 bases from J, with 16 bases between. The CDR3 consists of 15 residues. The DNA of the CDR3 is TGTGCCAGCAGCTCCGTCGGGGCAGGGGTCTATGGCTACACCTTC. This codes for CASSSVGAGVYGYTF.

The gene calls are TRBV5-6 and TRBJ2-5; a possible D gene is TRBD2 (6 bases). The V gene's germline CDR1 is SGHDT and CDR2 YYEEEE. Trimming pared 0 bases from V and 5 bases from J, leaving 17 bases between. There are 16 residues in the CDR3. CDR3 coding DNA: TGTGCCAGCAGCTTGGCGGTCAGGGCTAGCGCGGAGACCCAGTACTTC. It is translated as CASSLAVRASAETQYF.